This note documents a single T cell receptor beta chain sequence. Antigen specificity is unknown. RNA extraction and reverse transcription yielded cDNA as sequencing template. Data came from immunoSEQ multiplex PCR; TCRdb stores just in-frame clones and leaves some out. The sample holds approximately 140,000 clones; 85% to 90% are singletons and the top ten take roughly 13%. The data were obtained in a study of CD8+ T cells in alopecia areata. Study-wide findings and caveats: Affected scalp, especially in alopecia totalis/universalis, had a higher clonality than normal scalp did.

This sample's treatment: oral pan-JAK inhibitor, 5-10 mg twice daily. With 3 bases removed from V and 10 bases from J, the gap between germline ends came to 13 bases. The germline gives CDR1 MGHRA, CDR2 YSYEKL. CDR3 length: 13 residues. The V gene is TRBV4-1, the J gene TRBJ2-1; tentative D call: TRBD1 (6 bases). The sample was CD8+ T cells sorted from blood, taken at week 4, from a patient treated with tofacitinib. The TCR comes from a human donor with alopecia areata. The CDR3 coding sequence is TGCGCCAGCAGCCAGATATCAGGGACAGAGCAGTTCTTC. It specifies CASSQISGTEQFF.